The clone carrying this T cell receptor (beta chain) was picked up one time. The ends were cut back, 3 bases at V and 1 base at J, with 10 bases in the middle. The germline V gene encodes CDR1 GTSNPN and CDR2 SVGIG (reference sequence). The CDR3 runs to 14 residues. This entry is derived from a study of blood T cell repertoires in COVID-19. The wider study: Sources were T cells, B-cell-depleted T cells, or PBMCs; the material itself was cDNA or gDNA.

In the source study's methods: Nucleated cell number was recorded as an estimate derived from reference gene primer amplification. Libraries were prepared by immunoSEQ multiplex PCR; TCRdb keeps only in-frame clonotypes and omits some of them. V, J and clone size derive from that table, while D and trimming were established from the DNA sequence. The data contain around 270,000 clones, around 87% of them singletons. Sequenced sample: peripheral blood. The sequence was obtained from a woman between 50 and 59 years old with acute or convalescent COVID-19. The chain recombines TRBV30 with TRBJ1-3; D remains unclear. CDR3 protein: CAWSPLGSGNTIYF. CDR3 DNA: TGTGCCTGGAGCCCCCTCGGGTCTGGAAACACCATATATTTT.